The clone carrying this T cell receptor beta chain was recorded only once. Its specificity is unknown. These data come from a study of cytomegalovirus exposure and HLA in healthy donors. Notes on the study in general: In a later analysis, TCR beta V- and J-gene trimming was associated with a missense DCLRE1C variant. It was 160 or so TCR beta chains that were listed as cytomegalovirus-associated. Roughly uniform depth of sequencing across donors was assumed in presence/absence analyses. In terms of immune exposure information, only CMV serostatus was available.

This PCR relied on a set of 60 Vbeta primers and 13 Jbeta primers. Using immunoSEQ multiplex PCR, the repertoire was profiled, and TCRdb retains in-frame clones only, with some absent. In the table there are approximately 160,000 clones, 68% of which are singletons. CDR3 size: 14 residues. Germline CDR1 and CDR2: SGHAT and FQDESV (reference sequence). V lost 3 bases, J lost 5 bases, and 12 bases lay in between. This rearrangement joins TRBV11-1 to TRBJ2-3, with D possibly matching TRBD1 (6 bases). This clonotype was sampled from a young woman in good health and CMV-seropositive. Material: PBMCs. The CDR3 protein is CASSFVQGIDTQYF. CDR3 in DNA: TGTGCCAGCAGCTTTGTACAGGGTATAGATACGCAGTATTTT.